The clone carrying this T cell receptor beta chain was seen at least ten times. J lost 3 bases, V lost 4 bases, and 6 bases had no gene match. There are 16 residues in the CDR3. Germline CDR1 MDHEN, CDR2 SYDVKM. This sample was taken from a study of molecular identifiers for immune sequencing clone quantification. Study summary: In replicates, RNA from 20,000 or 100,000 naive CD8 cells was split five ways, four sequenced.

TCRdb re-derived calls from the PCR reads in MiXCR, one entry per CDR3 protein. Among more than 85,000 distinct CDR3 sequences listed, about a third were seen once. Sequenced sample: naive CD8+ T cells from blood, with Jurkat cell RNA spiked in. Subset denoted: FACS-sorted CD8+CD4-CCR7+CD45RA+ naive T cells. The origin of this receptor is a human donor in good health. Some libraries in this study had Jurkat cell RNA spiked in. The rearrangement joins TRBV28 to TRBJ2-3; 11 bases line up with TRBD1. The CDR3 DNA reads as TGTGCCAGCAGTTCCACCGGGACAGGGGGTACAGATACGCAGTATTTT. Protein sequence: CASSSTGTGGTDTQYF.